This T cell receptor (beta chain) is from a study of cytomegalovirus exposure and HLA in healthy donors. Primers for the PCR totalled 60 Vbeta and 13 Jbeta. Method: immunoSEQ multiplex PCR; TCRdb's copy keeps in-frame clones and lacks some. The sample lists about 82,000 clones, around 68% occurring once. Germline CDR1 and CDR2: SGHVS and FQNEAQ. This CDR3 region has 17 residues. Between the trimmed V and J ends, which lost 4 bases and 3 bases, there was a span of 19 bases. Sequenced input: PBMCs. This receptor was obtained from a woman aged 40 to 55 in good health and CMV-seropositive. The chain is built from TRBV7-8 and TRBJ2-1, with a possible D match to TRBD1 (6 bases). The CDR3 nucleotides are TGTGCCAGCAGCTCCAGGGGTGGGGGTCGGAGCTACAATGAGCAGTTCTTC. Protein: CASSSRGGGRSYNEQFF.